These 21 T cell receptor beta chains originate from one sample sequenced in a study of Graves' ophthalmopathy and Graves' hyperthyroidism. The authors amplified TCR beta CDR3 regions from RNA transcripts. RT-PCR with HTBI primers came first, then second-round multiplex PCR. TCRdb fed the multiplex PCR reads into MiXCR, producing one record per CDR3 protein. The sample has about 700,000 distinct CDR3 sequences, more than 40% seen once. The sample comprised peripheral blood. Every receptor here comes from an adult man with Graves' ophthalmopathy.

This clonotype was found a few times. CDR3 sequence: CASSLARYEGGGYTF. CDR3 sequence (DNA): TGTGCCAGCAGCTTAGCCAGATATGAGGGTGGTGGCTACACCTTC. The chain uses TRBV7-2 and TRBJ1-2; no clear D gene. Germline CDR1 is SGHTA and CDR2 is FQGNSA. The V and J ends lost 0 bases and 7 bases respectively, with 15 bases between them. The CDR3 covers 15 residues.

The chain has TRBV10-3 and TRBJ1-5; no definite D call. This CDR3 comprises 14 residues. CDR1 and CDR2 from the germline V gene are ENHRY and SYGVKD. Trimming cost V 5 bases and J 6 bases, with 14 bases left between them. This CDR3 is CAISYSSYGQPQHF. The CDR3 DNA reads TGTGCCATCAGTTACTCGTCTTACGGTCAGCCCCAGCATTTT.

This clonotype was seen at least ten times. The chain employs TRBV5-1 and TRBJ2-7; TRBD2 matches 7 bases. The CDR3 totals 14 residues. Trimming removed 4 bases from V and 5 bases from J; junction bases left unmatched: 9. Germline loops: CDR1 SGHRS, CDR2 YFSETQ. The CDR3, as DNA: TGCGCCAGCAGCCCCCTGGGGAGGGGTCACGAGCAGTACTTC. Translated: CASSPLGRGHEQYF. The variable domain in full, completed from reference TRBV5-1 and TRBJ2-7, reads KAGVTQTPRYLIKTRGQQVTLSCSPISGHRSVSWYQQTPGQGLQFLFEYFSETQRNKGNFPGRFSGRQFSNSRSEMNVSTLELGDSALYLCASSPLGRGHEQYFGPGTRLTVT.

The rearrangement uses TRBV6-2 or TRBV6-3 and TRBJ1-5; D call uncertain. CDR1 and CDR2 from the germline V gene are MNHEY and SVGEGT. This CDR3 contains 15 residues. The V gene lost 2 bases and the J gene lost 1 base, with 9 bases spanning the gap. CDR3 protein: CASSYHGLSNQPQHF. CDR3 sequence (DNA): TGTGCCAGCAGTTACCACGGACTCAGCAATCAGCCCCAGCATTTT.

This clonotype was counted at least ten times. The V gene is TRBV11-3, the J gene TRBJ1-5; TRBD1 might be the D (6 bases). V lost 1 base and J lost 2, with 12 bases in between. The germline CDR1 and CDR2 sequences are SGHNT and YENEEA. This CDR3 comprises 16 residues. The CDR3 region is CASSLVGGTGNQPQHF. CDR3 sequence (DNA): TGTGCCAGCAGCTTAGTCGGGGGCACAGGCAATCAGCCCCAGCATTTT.

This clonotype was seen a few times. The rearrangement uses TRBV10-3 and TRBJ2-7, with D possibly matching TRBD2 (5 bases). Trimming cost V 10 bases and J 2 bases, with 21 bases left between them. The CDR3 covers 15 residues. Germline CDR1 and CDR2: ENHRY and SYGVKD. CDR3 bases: TGTGCCAGCAGCCTCATCGGGGTGGCCGCCTACGAGCAGTACTTC. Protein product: CASSLIGVAAYEQYF.

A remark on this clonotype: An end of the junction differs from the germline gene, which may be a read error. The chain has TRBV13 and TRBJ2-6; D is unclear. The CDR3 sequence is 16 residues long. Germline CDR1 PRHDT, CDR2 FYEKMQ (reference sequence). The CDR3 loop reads CASSVGSGPGANVLTF. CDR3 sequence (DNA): TGTGCCAGCAGCGTAGGATCCGGGCCTGGGGCCAACGTCCTGACTTTC.

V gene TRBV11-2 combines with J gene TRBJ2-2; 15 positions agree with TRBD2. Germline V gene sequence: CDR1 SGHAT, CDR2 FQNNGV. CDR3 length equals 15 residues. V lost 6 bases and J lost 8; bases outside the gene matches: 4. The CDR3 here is CASSTGTSGRGELFF. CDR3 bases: TGTGCCAGCAGTACCGGGACTAGCGGGAGGGGGGAGCTGTTTTTT.

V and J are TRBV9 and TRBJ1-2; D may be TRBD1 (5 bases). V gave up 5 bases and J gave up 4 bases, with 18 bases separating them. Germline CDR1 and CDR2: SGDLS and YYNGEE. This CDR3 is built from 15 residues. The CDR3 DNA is TGTGCCAGCAGTGGATCGGGTAGCGGGGGCTATGGCTACACCTTC. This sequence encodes CASSGSGSGGYGYTF.

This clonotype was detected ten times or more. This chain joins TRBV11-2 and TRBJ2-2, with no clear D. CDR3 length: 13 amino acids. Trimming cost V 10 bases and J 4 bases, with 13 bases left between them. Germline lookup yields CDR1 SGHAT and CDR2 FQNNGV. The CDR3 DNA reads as TGTGCCACCATCACGCCCAGCACCGGGGAGCTGTTTTTT. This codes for CATITPSTGELFF.

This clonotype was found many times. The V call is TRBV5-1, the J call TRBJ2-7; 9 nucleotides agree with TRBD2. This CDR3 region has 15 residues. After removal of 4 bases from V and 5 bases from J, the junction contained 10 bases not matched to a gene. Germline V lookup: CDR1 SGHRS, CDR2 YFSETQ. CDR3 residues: CASSPFTREGHEQYF. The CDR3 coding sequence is TGCGCCAGCAGCCCGTTCACGCGGGAGGGCCACGAGCAGTACTTC.

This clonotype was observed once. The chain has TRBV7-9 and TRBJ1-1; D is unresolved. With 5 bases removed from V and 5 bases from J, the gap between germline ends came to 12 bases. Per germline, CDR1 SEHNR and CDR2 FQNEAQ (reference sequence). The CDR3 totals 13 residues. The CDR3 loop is CASSQRPSTEAFF. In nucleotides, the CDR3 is TGTGCCAGCAGCCAGCGCCCGAGTACTGAAGCTTTCTTT.

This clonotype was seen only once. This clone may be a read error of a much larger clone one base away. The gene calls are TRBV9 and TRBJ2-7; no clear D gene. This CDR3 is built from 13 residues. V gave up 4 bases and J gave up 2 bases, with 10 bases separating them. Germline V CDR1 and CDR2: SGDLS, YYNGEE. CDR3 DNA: TGTGCCAGCAGCCCATTTCCCCCCTACGAGCAGTACTTC. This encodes CASSPFPPYEQYF. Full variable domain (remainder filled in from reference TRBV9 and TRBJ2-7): DSGVTQTPKHLITATGQRVTLRCSPRSGDLSVYWYQQSLDQGLQFLIQYYNGEERAKGNILERFSAQQFPDLHSELNLSSLELGDSALYFCASSPFPPYEQYFGPGTRLTVT.

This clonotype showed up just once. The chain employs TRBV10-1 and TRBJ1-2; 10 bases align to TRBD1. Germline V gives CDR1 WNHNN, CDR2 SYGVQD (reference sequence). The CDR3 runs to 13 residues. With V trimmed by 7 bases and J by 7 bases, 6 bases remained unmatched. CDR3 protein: CASTRGQGFGYTF. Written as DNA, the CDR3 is TGCGCCAGCACTCGGGGACAGGGGTTTGGCTACACCTTC.

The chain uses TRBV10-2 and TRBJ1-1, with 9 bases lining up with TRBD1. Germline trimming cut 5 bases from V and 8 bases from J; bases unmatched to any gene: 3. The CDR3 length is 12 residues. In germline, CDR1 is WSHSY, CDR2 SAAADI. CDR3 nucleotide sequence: TGCGCCAGCAGTCAGACAGGGGGGGAAGCTTTCTTT. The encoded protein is CASSQTGGEAFF.

The CDR3: CASSFRTGSRSPLHF. The DNA for the CDR3 is TGTGCCAGCAGCTTCCGGACTGGGTCACGGTCACCCCTCCACTTT. The chain employs TRBV7-3 and TRBJ1-6; no clear D gene. CDR1 is SGHTA, CDR2 FQGTGA, per germline. Trimming took 3 bases from V and 10 from J, leaving 16 bases between them. There are 15 residues in the CDR3.

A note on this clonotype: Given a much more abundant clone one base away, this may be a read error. CDR3 sequence (DNA): TGTGCCATCAGCCCCCAGGACAGCTACGGGCAGTACTTC. Translated: CAISPQDSYGQYF. The chain uses TRBV10-3 and TRBJ2-7, with D tentatively TRBD1 (6 bases). CDR3 length equals 13 residues. Germline CDR1 is ENHRY and CDR2 is SYGVKD.

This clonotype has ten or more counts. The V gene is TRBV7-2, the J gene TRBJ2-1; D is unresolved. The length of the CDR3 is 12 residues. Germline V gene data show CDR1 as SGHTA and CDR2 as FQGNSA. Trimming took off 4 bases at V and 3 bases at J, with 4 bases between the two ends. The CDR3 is CASSSLYNEQFF. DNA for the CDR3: TGTGCCAGCAGCTCCCTCTACAATGAGCAGTTCTTC.

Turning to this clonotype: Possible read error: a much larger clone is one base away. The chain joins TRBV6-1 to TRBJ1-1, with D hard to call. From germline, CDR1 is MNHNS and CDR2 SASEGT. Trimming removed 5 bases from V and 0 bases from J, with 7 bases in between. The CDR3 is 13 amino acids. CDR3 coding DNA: TGTGCCAGCAGTAAAAACATGAACACTGAAGCTTTCTTT. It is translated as CASSKNMNTEAFF.

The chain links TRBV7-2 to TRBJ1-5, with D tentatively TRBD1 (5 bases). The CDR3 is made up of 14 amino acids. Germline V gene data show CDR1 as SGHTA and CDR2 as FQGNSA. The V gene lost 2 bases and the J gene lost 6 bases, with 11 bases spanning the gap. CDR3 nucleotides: TGTGCCAGCAGCTTATTAGGGGCTCGTCAGCCCCAGCATTTT. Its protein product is CASSLLGARQPQHF. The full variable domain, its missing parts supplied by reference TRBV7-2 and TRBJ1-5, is GAGVSQSPSNKVTEKGKDVELRCDPISGHTALYWYRQSLGQGLEFLIYFQGNSAPDKSGLPSDRFSAERTGGSVSTLTIQRTQQEDSAVYLCASSLLGARQPQHFGDGTRLSIL.

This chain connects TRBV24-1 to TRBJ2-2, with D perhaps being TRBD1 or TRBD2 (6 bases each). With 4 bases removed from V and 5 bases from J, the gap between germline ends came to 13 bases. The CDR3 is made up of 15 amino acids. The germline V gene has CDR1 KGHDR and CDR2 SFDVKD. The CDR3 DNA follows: TGTGCCACCAGTGACCGGGGGCGCGGGACCGGGGAGCTGTTTTTT. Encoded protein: CATSDRGRGTGELFF.